What follows are 30 T cell receptor beta chains derived from one specimen sequenced in a study of cytomegalovirus exposure and HLA in healthy donors. PCR was performed using 60 Vbeta and 13 Jbeta primers. Method: immunoSEQ multiplex PCR; TCRdb's copy keeps in-frame clones and lacks some. The sample contains over 150,000 clones, around 79% of which appear only once. The sequenced sample was PBMCs. Receptor source: a man in his forties in good health and CMV-seronegative.

This clone was observed a few times. At the DNA level, this CDR3 is encoded by other sequences in the same sample as well. The rearrangement joins TRBV5-4 to TRBJ2-5; 10 bases agree with TRBD1. Germline trimming cut 4 bases from V and 5 bases from J; bases unmatched to any gene: 8. The CDR3 is 15 amino acids. CDR1 is SGHNT, CDR2 YYREEE, per germline (reference sequence). CDR3 bases: TGTGCCAGCAGCCCGAGACAGGGGGCGGGGGAGACCCAGTACTTC. Translated: CASSPRQGAGETQYF.

V is TRBV5-4 and J is TRBJ2-7; 9 bases map to TRBD1. CDR1 and CDR2 (germline): SGHNT, YYREEE (reference sequence). This CDR3 is 16 amino acids long. With 4 bases clipped from V and 4 bases from J, the junction kept 12 bases outside the gene matches. DNA for the CDR3: TGTGCCAGCAGCCCTGGGCCGGGACAGGGAAGATACGAGCAGTACTTC. Its translation is CASSPGPGQGRYEQYF.

This clone was found once. The chain has TRBV27 and TRBJ2-7; 11 nucleotides match TRBD2. This CDR3 has 16 residues. J was trimmed by 8 bases and V by 5 bases; bases with no gene match: 14. Looked up from germline, CDR1 is MNHEY and CDR2 is SMNVEV (reference sequence). CDR3 nucleotides: TGTGCCAGCAGTACCACCGGGACTAGCGGAGTTGGGCAGCAGTACTTC. As protein: CASSTTGTSGVGQQYF.

Details on this clone: The same CDR3 is also encoded by other DNA sequences in this sample. The rearrangement links TRBV19 to TRBJ2-1, with TRBD1 as a possible D gene (6 bases). This CDR3 region has 15 residues. V was pared by 6 bases and J by 0 bases, with 12 bases between. CDR1 is LNHDA, CDR2 SQIVND, per germline (reference sequence). The CDR3 DNA sequence: TGTGCCAGTAGAACCGACAGGTCCTCCTACAATGAGCAGTTCTTC. It specifies CASRTDRSSYNEQFF. The whole variable domain, remainder taken from reference TRBV19 and TRBJ2-1, is DGGITQSPKYLFRKEGQNVTLSCEQNLNHDAMYWYRQDPGQGLRLIYYSQIVNDFQKGDIAEGYSVSREKKESFPLTVTSAQKNPTAFYLCASRTDRSSYNEQFFGPGTRLTVL.

The chain joins TRBV28 to TRBJ2-7, with D unclear. Germline V gene lookup returns CDR1 MDHEN and CDR2 SYDVKM. Trimming took 7 bases from V and 2 from J, leaving 12 bases between them. The length of the CDR3 is 13 residues. CDR3 sequence: CASTGENTYEQYF. CDR3 sequence (DNA): TGTGCCAGCACGGGTGAAAACACCTACGAGCAGTACTTC.

Within the sample, this clone is medium-sized. The chain joins TRBV6-1 to TRBJ2-1; 9 bases agree with TRBD2. The CDR3 loop spans 15 amino acids. The J segment lost 4 bases and the V segment lost 0 bases, leaving 1 base of the junction unmatched. Germline CDR1 and CDR2: MNHNS and SASEGT. This CDR3 is CASSEASGSYNEQFF. CDR3 DNA: TGTGCCAGCAGTGAAGCTAGCGGGAGTTACAATGAGCAGTTCTTC.

This rearrangement joins TRBV2 to TRBJ2-3; TRBD2 aligns across 7 bases. Germline V gene sequence: CDR1 SNHLY, CDR2 FYNNEI. This CDR3 contains 14 residues. Germline trimming cut 8 bases from V and 6 bases from J; bases unmatched to any gene: 11. The DNA of the CDR3 is TGTGCCAGCCTAGGCGGGAGCAGAGGGGATACGCAGTATTTT. Protein product: CASLGGSRGDTQYF.

This chain links TRBV27 with TRBJ2-7, with TRBD1 identical over 10 bases. The CDR3 loop spans 15 amino acids. The junction had 6 bases not matched to a gene; V was cut back by 3 bases and J by 4 bases. In germline, CDR1 is MNHEY, CDR2 SMNVEV (reference sequence). The chain's CDR3 is CASSFGGTGAYEQYF. The CDR3 DNA reads as TGTGCCAGCAGTTTTGGAGGGACAGGGGCTTACGAGCAGTACTTC.

This clone was recorded a few times. The rearrangement uses TRBV2 and TRBJ2-7; D not resolved. The CDR3 has 12 amino acids. Germline V CDR1 and CDR2: SNHLY, FYNNEI. Trimming removed 2 bases at V and 9 bases at J, with 11 bases between. The CDR3 DNA reads as TGTGCCAGCAGTGAACTTTCCCCGGGGCAGTACTTC. Protein: CASSELSPGQYF.

The rearrangement joins TRBV6-1 to TRBJ2-2, with 8 bases identical to TRBD1. CDR3 length equals 15 residues. V shed 2 bases, J shed 4 bases, and the junction held 3 bases outside the gene matches. Germline values: CDR1 MNHNS, CDR2 SASEGT. CDR3 region: CASSETRGRTGELFF. CDR3 sequence (DNA): TGTGCCAGCAGTGAAACCAGGGGGCGCACCGGGGAGCTGTTTTTT.

The chain has TRBV28 and TRBJ2-7; 9 bases map to TRBD2. J gave up 6 bases and V 5 bases, and 8 bases lay outside the gene matches. The CDR3 length is 14 residues. CDR1 is MDHEN, CDR2 SYDVKM, per germline. The CDR3 sequence: CASSGLAGLGEQYF. The CDR3 DNA reads TGTGCCAGCAGTGGGCTAGCGGGACTAGGCGAGCAGTACTTC.

The rearrangement links TRBV18 to TRBJ1-5, with TRBD1 as a possible D gene (5 bases). The CDR3 extends over 18 amino acids. Trimming cost V 6 bases and J 4 bases, with 25 bases left between them. Germline values: CDR1 KGHSH, CDR2 LQKENI. This chain's CDR3 is CASSIGAGRSAQNQPQHF. DNA of the CDR3: TGTGCCAGCTCCATCGGGGCGGGACGGAGTGCCCAAAATCAGCCCCAGCATTTT.

This chain joins TRBV6-5 and TRBJ1-2; D is unclear. V gave up 7 bases and J gave up 4 bases, with 19 bases separating them. The CDR3 loop spans 15 amino acids. Per germline, CDR1 MNHEY and CDR2 SVGAGI. The CDR3 DNA follows: TGTGCCAGCACGCGTTTCGGAGGCTTCGGCTATGGCTACACCTTC. Residues: CASTRFGGFGYGYTF.

The chain recombines TRBV6-5 with TRBJ1-5; D is uncertain. The CDR3 runs 15 residues. Germline lookup yields CDR1 MNHEY and CDR2 SVGAGI. V was shortened by 0 bases and J by 4 bases, with 10 bases between the two germline ends. CDR3 in DNA: TGTGCCAGCAGTTACTCTGTGGCGGAAAATCAGCCCCAGCATTTT. It specifies CASSYSVAENQPQHF.

This chain joins TRBV29-1 and TRBJ2-1; D might be TRBD2 (7 bases). Germline V gene lookup returns CDR1 SQVTM and CDR2 ANQGSEA. Trimming removed 4 bases at V and 5 bases at J, with 27 bases between. The CDR3 has 18 residues. The CDR3 is CSVVSGETSFGRNNEQFF. CDR3 nucleotides: TGCAGCGTTGTCTCAGGGGAGACTAGCTTTGGGCGAAACAATGAGCAGTTCTTC.

This chain links TRBV7-4 with TRBJ2-7; 8 bases line up with TRBD2. Germline V gene lookup returns CDR1 SGHVT and CDR2 SQSDAQ. The CDR3 covers 15 residues. J lost 1 base, V lost 1 base, and 3 bases had no gene match. The DNA for the CDR3 is TGTGCCAGCAGCTTAGGTGGGACTAGATCCTACGAGCAGTACTTC. Its protein is CASSLGGTRSYEQYF.

The V gene is TRBV5-4, the J gene TRBJ2-7; 8 nucleotides agree with TRBD2. From germline, CDR1 is SGHNT and CDR2 YYREEE (reference sequence). J lost 7 bases, V lost 3 bases, and 12 bases had no gene match. The CDR3 contains 15 residues. The CDR3 reads CASSSSGSLREEQYF. CDR3 sequence (DNA): TGTGCCAGCAGCTCGAGCGGGAGCCTGAGGGAAGAGCAGTACTTC.

The J gene is TRBJ2-1, the V gene TRBV11-3; TRBD2 aligns across 7 bases. CDR1 is SGHNT and CDR2 is YENEEA in the germline V gene. The CDR3 has 15 residues. The V segment lost 3 bases and the J segment 5 bases; nucleotides outside the gene matches: 7. Written as DNA, the CDR3 is TGTGCCAGCAGCTTGGGGGGAGGGGAGGACAATGAGCAGTTCTTC. This encodes CASSLGGGEDNEQFF.

V gene TRBV7-2 combines with J gene TRBJ2-7; 9 positions match TRBD1. The CDR3 loop spans 15 amino acids. V dropped 5 bases and J dropped 3; count of bases not matched to a gene: 8. CDR1 and CDR2 (germline): SGHTA, FQGNSA. CDR3 amino acids: CASSHDRGVYYEQYF. DNA for the CDR3: TGTGCCAGCAGCCACGACAGGGGGGTATACTACGAGCAGTACTTC.

The V gene is TRBV6-1, the J gene TRBJ1-1; TRBD1 matches 7 bases. CDR3 length: 14 residues. Looked up from germline, CDR1 is MNHNS and CDR2 is SASEGT. J gave up 6 bases and V 5 bases, and 9 bases lay outside the gene matches. This CDR3 reads CASSPGHRGSEAFF. In DNA form, the CDR3 reads TGTGCCAGCAGTCCCGGGCACAGGGGCTCTGAAGCTTTCTTT.

The V call is TRBV4-1, the J call TRBJ2-1; D unclear. Germline V gene sequence: CDR1 MGHRA, CDR2 YSYEKL. This CDR3 spans 14 amino acids. The ends were cut back, 1 base at V and 10 bases at J, with 14 bases in the middle. CDR3 DNA sequence: TGCGCCAGCAGCCAAGTCGGCGGATTGTGGGAGCAGTTCTTC. Its translation: CASSQVGGLWEQFF.

The V and J genes are TRBV11-2 and TRBJ1-5; 8 positions agree with TRBD1. Germline V CDR1 and CDR2: SGHAT, FQNNGV. The CDR3 length is 14 residues. The V and J ends lost 3 bases and 4 bases, in that order; junction bases with no gene match: 2. The CDR3 region is CASSLGQANQPQHF. The CDR3 DNA reads TGTGCCAGCAGCTTGGGACAGGCTAATCAGCCCCAGCATTTT.

The gene calls are TRBV29-1 and TRBJ2-3; 11 bases are a match to TRBD2. From germline, CDR1 is SQVTM and CDR2 ANQGSEA. V dropped 4 bases and J dropped 1; count of bases not matched to a gene: 4. The CDR3 has 15 residues. For the CDR3, the DNA is TGCAGCGTTGGTGGGACTAGCGGCCGCACAGATACGCAGTATTTT. Translated, it gives CSVGGTSGRTDTQYF.

The V call is TRBV11-2, the J call TRBJ2-7; 7 bases agree with TRBD1. CDR1 and CDR2 from the germline V gene are SGHAT and FQNNGV. The trim removed 5 bases at V and 2 bases at J, leaving 9 bases unmatched. This CDR3 spans 15 amino acids. CDR3 bases: TGTGCCAGCAGCCTTACCGGGACAGCTCCCTACGAGCAGTACTTC. This encodes CASSLTGTAPYEQYF.

CDR3 bases: TGTGCCAGCAGTGAAGCCTGCGAGCAGTACTTC. Encoded protein: CASSEACEQYF. The rearrangement joins TRBV2 to TRBJ2-7; D ambiguous. Trimming cost V 0 bases and J 6 bases, with 3 bases left between them. The germline gives CDR1 SNHLY, CDR2 FYNNEI. CDR3 length: 11 residues.

In its sample, this clone was seen a few times. The rearrangement joins TRBV10-3 to TRBJ2-3; the D gene is possibly TRBD1 (5 bases). Deletions cut 6 bases from V and 4 bases from J, with 14 bases between. Germline assignment: CDR1 ENHRY and CDR2 SYGVKD. The CDR3 totals 14 residues. In DNA, the CDR3 is TGTGCCATCAGCGCAGGGTCCGTCGCAGATACGCAGTATTTT. As protein: CAISAGSVADTQYF.

This chain uses TRBV28 with TRBJ2-5; 8 nucleotides match TRBD1. With V trimmed by 4 bases and J by 6 bases, 7 bases remained unmatched. Germline V CDR1 and CDR2: MDHEN, SYDVKM. This CDR3 contains 14 residues. CDR3 residues: CASSSFRGRQTQYF. For the CDR3, the DNA is TGTGCCAGCAGTTCCTTCAGGGGGCGGCAGACCCAGTACTTC.

The V call is TRBV5-4, the J call TRBJ2-7, with 11 positions matching TRBD1. The V gene end was trimmed by 3 bases and the J gene end by 5 bases; junction bases not matched to a gene: 7. From germline, CDR1 is SGHNT and CDR2 YYREEE (reference sequence). This CDR3 spans 15 amino acids. The DNA for the CDR3 is TGTGCCAGCAGCTCATCCGGGACAGGGGGTAACGAGCAGTACTTC. It encodes CASSSSGTGGNEQYF. Together with reference TRBV5-4 and TRBJ2-7, the CDR3 gives the full variable domain: ETGVTQSPTHLIKTRGQQVTLRCSSQSGHNTVSWYQQALGQGPQFIFQYYREEENGRGNFPPRFSGLQFPNYSSELNVNALELDDSALYLCASSSSGTGGNEQYFGPGTRLTVT.

V gene TRBV5-1 combines with J gene TRBJ2-1; TRBD2 matches 14 bases. V was pared by 4 bases and J by 8 bases, with 2 bases of the junction left unmatched. From germline, CDR1 is SGHRS and CDR2 YFSETQ. The CDR3 is 14 amino acids. The CDR3 nucleotides read TGCGCCAGCAGCGTGACTAGCGGGAGGGATGAGCAGTTCTTC. Amino acid sequence: CASSVTSGRDEQFF. The variable domain in full, completed from reference TRBV5-1 and TRBJ2-1, reads KAGVTQTPRYLIKTRGQQVTLSCSPISGHRSVSWYQQTPGQGLQFLFEYFSETQRNKGNFPGRFSGRQFSNSRSEMNVSTLELGDSALYLCASSVTSGRDEQFFGPGTRLTVL.

V usage is TRBV29-1 and J usage is TRBJ2-3, with 9 bases matching TRBD1. Germline loops: CDR1 SQVTM, CDR2 ANQGSEA. V lost 1 base to trimming and J lost 6 bases; unmatched junction nucleotides: 2. The CDR3 length is 13 residues. DNA for the CDR3: TGCAGCGTTGAAGGCGGACAGGGGGATACGCAGTATTTT. Its translation is CSVEGGQGDTQYF.